This TCR beta chain was observed in a study of CD8+CD57+ T cells in acquired aplastic anemia. At the level of the study: The study obtained an average of 3.2 ug of DNA from sorted CD4+ and CD8+ cells. Study results and caveats: Common to patients and controls were twenty-nine CD8+ CDR3 sequences. Between the patient and control groups, CD8+ Simpson's diversity did not differ significantly.

About this clonotype itself: Its antigen is currently unknown.

In germline, CDR1 is SGHTA, CDR2 FQGNSA. V lost 0 bases to trimming and J lost 1 base, with 6 bases between them. The CDR3 extends over 15 amino acids. Those patients picked for sequencing had displayed CD8+CD57+ cell expansion on flow cytometry. Blood samples were obtained from patients who had received no prior therapy. Profiling of TCR beta VDJ combinations and CDR3 sequences used genomic DNA as template. TCRdb fed the reads into MiXCR, producing one record per CDR3 protein. Here the sample spans a few hundred thousand distinct CDR3 sequences, around 32% being singletons. The clonotype was recovered from a human donor with aplastic anemia. The material sequenced was sorted CD4+, CD8+, or CD8+CD57+ T cells (not recorded which) from PBMCs. The chain carries TRBV7-2 and TRBJ2-2, with D hard to call. This CDR3 reads CASSLAGKNTGELFF. CDR3 coding DNA: TGTGCCAGCAGCTTAGCAGGAAAGAACACCGGGGAGCTGTTTTTT.